The 5 T cell receptor beta chains given below trace back to one sample, sequenced in a study of blood T cell repertoires in COVID-19. Repertoires were generated with immunoSEQ multiplex PCR, while TCRdb's copy carries only in-frame clones and drops some. The sample lists some 670,000 clones, over 80% occurring once. Sequencing was done on a sample of peripheral blood. Receptor source: a woman aged 18-29 years with acute or convalescent COVID-19.

CDR3 protein: CASSLGQRGSTEAFF. CDR3 bases: TGCGCCAGCAGCTTGGGACAGCGCGGGAGCACTGAAGCTTTCTTT. V gene TRBV5-1 combines with J gene TRBJ1-1, with D tentatively TRBD1 (5 bases). Trimming pared 0 bases from V and 4 bases from J, leaving 13 bases between. Germline CDR1 and CDR2: SGHRS and YFSETQ. The CDR3 loop spans 15 amino acids. The complete variable domain, with remaining parts taken from reference TRBV5-1 and TRBJ1-1, reads KAGVTQTPRYLIKTRGQQVTLSCSPISGHRSVSWYQQTPGQGLQFLFEYFSETQRNKGNFPGRFSGRQFSNSRSEMNVSTLELGDSALYLCASSLGQRGSTEAFFGQGTRLTVV.

This sequence joins TRBV19 and TRBJ1-2, with 7 bases identical to TRBD1. The CDR3 contains 14 residues. Germline V gene sequence: CDR1 LNHDA, CDR2 SQIVND (reference sequence). Losses at the gene ends were 3 bases for V and 3 bases for J; bases not matched to a gene: 4. The CDR3 DNA sequence: TGTGCCAGTAGTATGTACAGGGGCGACTATGGCTACACCTTC. This sequence encodes CASSMYRGDYGYTF. Complete variable domain (other parts from reference TRBV19 and TRBJ1-2): DGGITQSPKYLFRKEGQNVTLSCEQNLNHDAMYWYRQDPGQGLRLIYYSQIVNDFQKGDIAEGYSVSREKKESFPLTVTSAQKNPTAFYLCASSMYRGDYGYTFGSGTRLTVV.

The genes are TRBV7-9 and TRBJ2-7; the match to TRBD1 covers 7 bases. CDR1 and CDR2 from the germline V gene are SEHNR and FQNEAQ (reference sequence). The CDR3 length is 14 residues. V shed 0 bases and J 3 bases; nucleotides not matched to a gene: 2. CDR3 residues: CASSLAGTDYEQYF. CDR3 in DNA: TGTGCCAGCAGCTTAGCCGGGACAGACTACGAGCAGTACTTC.

The chain joins TRBV7-2 to TRBJ1-1; D ambiguous. The germline V gene has CDR1 SGHTA and CDR2 FQGNSA. The CDR3 sequence is 15 residues long. Trimming removed 5 bases from V and 1 base from J, with 14 bases in between. CDR3 residues: CASSLTHASNTEAFF. The CDR3 DNA reads TGTGCCAGCAGCCTAACCCACGCTTCGAACACTGAAGCTTTCTTT.

The J gene is TRBJ2-1, the V gene TRBV4-3; TRBD2 matches at 10 bases. CDR1 is LGHNA, CDR2 YSLEER, per germline. V lost 4 bases, J lost 7 bases, and 10 bases stayed unmatched. The CDR3 runs to 16 residues. The CDR3 sequence is CASSPRTASGGNEQFF. CDR3 nucleotide sequence: TGCGCCAGCAGCCCCAGAACGGCTAGCGGGGGAAATGAGCAGTTCTTC.